This T cell receptor beta chain was captured in a study of blood T cells in healthy people across ages. Trimming removed 2 bases from V and 2 bases from J; junction bases left unmatched: 5. CDR3 length equals 16 residues. The germline V gene encodes CDR1 MNHEY and CDR2 SVGAGI. Through a sample-barcoded 5' primer and a J-beta primer mix, a second PCR was run for roughly 7 to 11 cycles. TCRdb used MiXCR to reprocess the 5' RACE reads, holding one entry per CDR3 protein. This table has approximately 580,000 distinct CDR3 sequences, about 25% appearing once. These data also featured in a second study, about T cells of mothers and their children.

The origin of this receptor is a boy aged 10-17 years in good health. J is TRBJ2-3 and V is TRBV6-5; 9 bases fit TRBD2. Sequenced: blood. This CDR3 is CASSYRWTSVTDTQYF. For the CDR3, the DNA is TGTGCCAGCAGTTACCGCTGGACTAGCGTCACAGATACGCAGTATTTT.